Listed below are T cell receptor beta chains from one sample, sequenced in a study of cytomegalovirus exposure and HLA in healthy donors. Using immunoSEQ multiplex PCR, the repertoire was profiled, and TCRdb retains in-frame clones only, with some absent. The data show approximately 220,000 clones, around 87% seen once. The sequencing sample was made of PBMCs. The receptors stem from a man younger than 35 in good health and CMV-seronegative. Each CDR3 is given with its conserved first and last residue. Each record gives: CDR3 DNA, CDR3 protein, V gene, D gene, J gene, clone size. The D gene is left open where the match is weak. Clone size is given for some rows only: seen once, a few or many times, or a class if the clone is expanded.

CDR3 DNA: TGTGCCAGCACCTCTTCCCCGGGGGGGATCGAAGAGACCCAGTACTTC; CDR3 protein: CASTSSPGGIEETQYF; V gene: TRBV28; D gene: TRBD2; J gene: TRBJ2-5; clone size: -
CDR3 DNA: TGTGCCAGCAGTGCCTCTATTGAGGGCGTTGGTACTGAAGCTTTCTTT; CDR3 protein: CASSASIEGVGTEAFF; V gene: TRBV2; D gene: -; J gene: TRBJ1-1; clone size: once
CDR3 DNA: TGTGCCAGCAGGGACAGGGGGCCCACCGGGGAGCTGTTTTTT; CDR3 protein: CASRDRGPTGELFF; V gene: TRBV6-1; D gene: TRBD1; J gene: TRBJ2-2; clone size: -
CDR3 DNA: TGTGCCAGCAGCTTGGGGACAGGGCCCCGAGAGACCCAGTACTTC; CDR3 protein: CASSLGTGPRETQYF; V gene: TRBV7-3; D gene: TRBD1; J gene: TRBJ2-5; clone size: -
CDR3 DNA: TGTGCCACCAGCATAGGACTCCCAAAGAATGAGCAGTTCTTC; CDR3 protein: CATSIGLPKNEQFF; V gene: TRBV15; D gene: -; J gene: TRBJ2-1; clone size: -
CDR3 DNA: TGTGCCAGCAGCTCCGCCGCAGGGCCCAAAAACATTCAGTACTTC; CDR3 protein: CASSSAAGPKNIQYF; V gene: TRBV11-2; D gene: -; J gene: TRBJ2-4; clone size: -
CDR3 DNA: TGTGCCAGCAGTTTCTCGACGGGGCAGCCCCAGCATTTT; CDR3 protein: CASSFSTGQPQHF; V gene: TRBV27; D gene: -; J gene: TRBJ1-5; clone size: -
CDR3 DNA: TGTGCCAGCAGCCAAGGCGGCGCAGGGAATGAAAAACTGTTTTTT; CDR3 protein: CASSQGGAGNEKLFF; V gene: TRBV14; D gene: -; J gene: TRBJ1-4; clone size: -
CDR3 DNA: TGTGCCAGCAGCTTAGCTCCGGGGGTAGGGCGTGAGCAGTTCTTC; CDR3 protein: CASSLAPGVGREQFF; V gene: TRBV7-2; D gene: -; J gene: TRBJ2-1; clone size: -
CDR3 DNA: TGTGCCAGCAGCTCCCCCCTAGCTGGAAACACCATATATTTT; CDR3 protein: CASSSPLAGNTIYF; V gene: TRBV7-2; D gene: -; J gene: TRBJ1-3; clone size: -
CDR3 DNA: TGTGCCAGCAGCCAACTAGGACCGGCCGAGCAGTACTTC; CDR3 protein: CASSQLGPAEQYF; V gene: TRBV5-8; D gene: -; J gene: TRBJ2-7; clone size: -
CDR3 DNA: TGTGCCAGCAGCTTTACAGGGGTCGGGGAGACCCAGTACTTC; CDR3 protein: CASSFTGVGETQYF; V gene: TRBV11-3; D gene: TRBD1; J gene: TRBJ2-5; clone size: -
CDR3 DNA: TGTGCCATCCAGCACTTCAGGGGGCAGGAAGAGACCCAGTACTTC; CDR3 protein: CAIQHFRGQEETQYF; V gene: TRBV28; D gene: TRBD1; J gene: TRBJ2-5; clone size: -
CDR3 DNA: TGTGCCAGCAGTGGATCTAGGGGGTCTGGAAACACCATATATTTT; CDR3 protein: CASSGSRGSGNTIYF; V gene: TRBV9; D gene: -; J gene: TRBJ1-3; clone size: -
CDR3 DNA: TGTGCCAGCAACTCTCCGGGACATTCCTACGAGCAGTACTTC; CDR3 protein: CASNSPGHSYEQYF; V gene: TRBV28; D gene: -; J gene: TRBJ2-7; clone size: -
CDR3 DNA: TGTGCCAGCAAGGAGGACCCTAGCACAGATACGCAGTATTTT; CDR3 protein: CASKEDPSTDTQYF; V gene: TRBV6-1; D gene: -; J gene: TRBJ2-3; clone size: -
CDR3 DNA: TGTGCCAGCAGCGCAGCTTGGACAGGGGCCTTAGAGACCCAGTACTTC; CDR3 protein: CASSAAWTGALETQYF; V gene: TRBV5-4; D gene: TRBD1; J gene: TRBJ2-5; clone size: -
CDR3 DNA: TGTGCCAGCAGTTTACGGGGAACCTACGAGCAGTACTTC; CDR3 protein: CASSLRGTYEQYF; V gene: TRBV27; D gene: -; J gene: TRBJ2-7; clone size: -
CDR3 DNA: TGTGCCAGCACCCCCTGGACAGCTAACAATGAGCAGTTCTTC; CDR3 protein: CASTPWTANNEQFF; V gene: TRBV7-8; D gene: -; J gene: TRBJ2-1; clone size: -
CDR3 DNA: TGTGCCTGGGAAGGGACAGAGAGCTCCTACGAGCAGTACTTC; CDR3 protein: CAWEGTESSYEQYF; V gene: TRBV30; D gene: TRBD1; J gene: TRBJ2-7; clone size: once
CDR3 DNA: TGTGCCAGCTCCCTAGCGGGGACGGACTATGGCTACACCTTC; CDR3 protein: CASSLAGTDYGYTF; V gene: TRBV27; D gene: -; J gene: TRBJ1-2; clone size: -
CDR3 DNA: TGTGCCAGCAGCCTAGACAGGTATCAGCCCCAGCATTTT; CDR3 protein: CASSLDRYQPQHF; V gene: TRBV5-4; D gene: -; J gene: TRBJ1-5; clone size: few
CDR3 DNA: TGTGCCATCAGTGACGGGACAGCAGGCAATCAGCCCCAGCATTTT; CDR3 protein: CAISDGTAGNQPQHF; V gene: TRBV10-3; D gene: TRBD1; J gene: TRBJ1-5; clone size: -
CDR3 DNA: TGTGCCAGCAGTGGCCCAGGGTTCGGGGAGCTGTTTTTT; CDR3 protein: CASSGPGFGELFF; V gene: TRBV6-6; D gene: -; J gene: TRBJ2-2; clone size: -
CDR3 DNA: TGTGCCAGCAGAGTCACCGGGACAGCTAATGGCTACACCTTC; CDR3 protein: CASRVTGTANGYTF; V gene: TRBV9; D gene: TRBD1; J gene: TRBJ1-2; clone size: -
CDR3 DNA: TGTGCCAGCAGCTACGGAGTCCGACCCTATGGCTACACCTTC; CDR3 protein: CASSYGVRPYGYTF; V gene: TRBV11-2; D gene: -; J gene: TRBJ1-2; clone size: -
CDR3 DNA: TGTGCCAGCAGCTCCCTGGACAGGGCCCACGAGCAGTACTTC; CDR3 protein: CASSSLDRAHEQYF; V gene: TRBV28; D gene: TRBD1; J gene: TRBJ2-7; clone size: -
CDR3 DNA: TGTGCCATCAGTGAGTCAGGGGGCGGCTATGGCTACACCTTC; CDR3 protein: CAISESGGGYGYTF; V gene: TRBV10-3; D gene: TRBD1; J gene: TRBJ1-2; clone size: -
CDR3 DNA: TGTGCCAGCAGCCCTCGACTGTCCGGCACGGAGCAGTTCTTC; CDR3 protein: CASSPRLSGTEQFF; V gene: TRBV7-2; D gene: -; J gene: TRBJ2-1; clone size: -
CDR3 DNA: TGTGCCAGCAGGGAGGGACTCTCTGGAAACACCATATATTTT; CDR3 protein: CASREGLSGNTIYF; V gene: TRBV2; D gene: -; J gene: TRBJ1-3; clone size: -
CDR3 DNA: TGTGCCTGGAGTCCGGGGTCCTACGAGCAGTACTTC; CDR3 protein: CAWSPGSYEQYF; V gene: TRBV30; D gene: -; J gene: TRBJ2-7; clone size: -
CDR3 DNA: TGTGCCAGCAGCGGTGGAGGGGAGGTTCAGCCCCAGCATTTT; CDR3 protein: CASSGGGEVQPQHF; V gene: TRBV6-5; D gene: -; J gene: TRBJ1-5; clone size: few
CDR3 DNA: TGTGCCAGCAGCTTAGAATTGGGCGGGAGAGGGTCCTACAATGAGCAGTTCTTC; CDR3 protein: CASSLELGGRGSYNEQFF; V gene: TRBV7-6; D gene: TRBD2; J gene: TRBJ2-1; clone size: -
CDR3 DNA: TGTGCCATCAATTCAGACCTAGGGGCGCCCCAGCATTTT; CDR3 protein: CAINSDLGAPQHF; V gene: TRBV10-3; D gene: -; J gene: TRBJ1-5; clone size: -
CDR3 DNA: TGCGCCAGCAGCTCTCTAACCGGGACAGGGTCTCATTCACCCCTCCACTTT; CDR3 protein: CASSSLTGTGSHSPLHF; V gene: TRBV5-1; D gene: TRBD1; J gene: TRBJ1-6; clone size: -
CDR3 DNA: TGTGCCAGCAGCTTAGTAACGTTGCGAGAGACCCAGTACTTC; CDR3 protein: CASSLVTLRETQYF; V gene: TRBV13; D gene: -; J gene: TRBJ2-5; clone size: -
CDR3 DNA: TGTGCCAGCAGCTTAGCGGGAGGGGGCCCAGATACGCAGTATTTT; CDR3 protein: CASSLAGGGPDTQYF; V gene: TRBV5-6; D gene: TRBD2; J gene: TRBJ2-3; clone size: -
CDR3 DNA: TGTGCCAGCAGGCGGACAGGGGGGGCCTACGAGCAGTACTTC; CDR3 protein: CASRRTGGAYEQYF; V gene: TRBV6-5; D gene: TRBD1; J gene: TRBJ2-7; clone size: -
CDR3 DNA: TGTGCCAGCAGCCCGGGGTATCAAGAGACCCAGTACTTC; CDR3 protein: CASSPGYQETQYF; V gene: TRBV11-2; D gene: -; J gene: TRBJ2-5; clone size: -
CDR3 DNA: TGTGCCAGCAGCCAAGAATTAGCGGGGGGGATTGGGCAGTTCTTC; CDR3 protein: CASSQELAGGIGQFF; V gene: TRBV4-2; D gene: TRBD2; J gene: TRBJ2-1; clone size: -
CDR3 DNA: TGTGCCAGCAGCGTAGAGGGGTTTGGAGATACGCAGTATTTT; CDR3 protein: CASSVEGFGDTQYF; V gene: TRBV9; D gene: -; J gene: TRBJ2-3; clone size: -
CDR3 DNA: TGTGCCAGCATGCATAGTCCGTGGACTAGCGGGTATTACAATGAGCAGTTCTTC; CDR3 protein: CASMHSPWTSGYYNEQFF; V gene: TRBV28; D gene: TRBD2; J gene: TRBJ2-1; clone size: -
CDR3 DNA: TGTGCCAGCAGCCTCGGGCCGAGCGGGCACTACGAGCAGTACTTC; CDR3 protein: CASSLGPSGHYEQYF; V gene: TRBV27; D gene: -; J gene: TRBJ2-7; clone size: -
CDR3 DNA: TGTGCCAGCAGCCAGCTCGGACAGAGTCTGAACACTGAAGCTTTCTTT; CDR3 protein: CASSQLGQSLNTEAFF; V gene: TRBV11-2; D gene: -; J gene: TRBJ1-1; clone size: -